The 21 T cell receptor beta chains listed next were all sequenced from one sample in a study of beta chain features in type 1 diabetes. As every portion of the isolated RNA was reverse transcribed, the sequencing read expressed TCRB transcripts. Sequencing was performed with immunoSEQ multiplex PCR; in TCRdb, only in-frame clones are kept and a portion is missing. Here the sample spans 350,000 or so clones, around 20% being singletons. Sequencing used naive CD4+ T cells from blood. Receptor source: a woman aged 18-30 years in good health.

The sample holds a few counts of this clone. J is TRBJ1-4 and V is TRBV30; 7 nucleotides align to TRBD1. J lost 7 bases, V lost 4 bases, and 18 bases had no gene match. Germline CDR1 GTSNPN, CDR2 SVGIG (reference sequence). This CDR3 is 17 amino acids long. The CDR3 nucleotides read TGTGCCTGGAATAGGGACAGATCCGGGTCTGTTACTGAAAAACTGTTTTTT. Amino acids: CAWNRDRSGSVTEKLFF.

This clone was detected only a few times. The chain links TRBV11-2 to TRBJ1-2; D uncertain. V gave up 0 bases and J gave up 5 bases, with 4 bases separating them. Germline V CDR1 and CDR2: SGHAT, FQNNGV. The CDR3 has 12 amino acids. CDR3 region: CASSLDGYGYTF. The CDR3 DNA reads TGTGCCAGCAGCTTAGACGGTTATGGCTACACCTTC.

This clone has a handful of counts. The V and J genes are TRBV5-1 and TRBJ2-3; 10 positions match TRBD2. With V trimmed by 4 bases and J by 4 bases, 3 bases remained unmatched. There are 14 residues in the CDR3. The germline V gene has CDR1 SGHRS and CDR2 YFSETQ. The CDR3 DNA reads TGCGCCAGCAGCCCAGGGACTAGCGCAGATACGCAGTATTTT. Its protein is CASSPGTSADTQYF.

The table lists this clone with a few counts. The V and J genes are TRBV30 and TRBJ2-7; 11 positions match TRBD2. The CDR3 is 14 residues long. The ends lost 2 bases at V and 6 bases at J; junction bases unmatched: 6. Germline CDR1 is GTSNPN and CDR2 is SVGIG (reference sequence). CDR3 sequence reads: CAWSIAGGQREQYF. The CDR3 coding sequence is TGTGCCTGGAGTATAGCGGGAGGGCAGCGCGAGCAGTACTTC.

The chain has TRBV9 and TRBJ1-6, with D perhaps TRBD1 (5 bases). The CDR3 sequence is 14 residues long. Germline V gives CDR1 SGDLS, CDR2 YYNGEE. Trimming stripped 4 bases from V and 5 bases from J, with 10 bases between. CDR3 coding DNA: TGTGCCAGCAGCACCGGACAAGATAATTCACCCCTCCACTTT. Its protein product is CASSTGQDNSPLHF.

The chain carries TRBV29-1 and TRBJ1-2; D uncertain. V was shortened by 4 bases and J by 6 bases, with 18 bases between the two germline ends. Germline V CDR1 and CDR2: SQVTM, ANQGSEA. This CDR3 region has 14 residues. In DNA, the CDR3 is TGCAGCGTTGTGACTCTCGGGGAGGTCGATGGCTACACCTTC. The encoded protein is CSVVTLGEVDGYTF.

This clone was detected only a few times. The gene calls are TRBV7-9 and TRBJ2-1; perhaps TRBD1 as D (5 bases). This CDR3 is built from 14 residues. V dropped 3 bases and J dropped 0 bases, with 6 bases sitting between them. Germline V gives CDR1 SEHNR, CDR2 FQNEAQ (reference sequence). CDR3 sequence: CASSLDTSYNEQFF. CDR3 bases: TGTGCCAGCAGCTTGGACACCTCCTACAATGAGCAGTTCTTC. Supplemented by reference TRBV7-9 and TRBJ2-1, the full variable domain reads DTGVSQNPRHKITKRGQNVTFRCDPISEHNRLYWYRQTLGQGPEFLTYFQNEAQLEKSRLLSDRFSAERPKGSFSTLEIQRTEQGDSAMYLCASSLDTSYNEQFFGPGTRLTVL.

A few counts support this clone. The chain carries TRBV29-1 and TRBJ2-1; 10 bases are shared with TRBD2. The CDR3 sequence is 14 residues long. Germline V gives CDR1 SQVTM, CDR2 ANQGSEA. With 7 bases clipped from V and 9 bases from J, the junction kept 12 bases outside the gene matches. CDR3: CSASGLANLSEQFF. As DNA, the CDR3 is TGCAGCGCTTCGGGACTAGCGAATTTAAGTGAGCAGTTCTTC.

A few counts support this clone. V and J are TRBV12-5 and TRBJ1-6, with TRBD1 as a possible D gene (6 bases). The V end was cut by 1 base, the J end by 7 bases, with 8 bases between. Germline loops: CDR1 LGHNT, CDR2 FRNRAP. The CDR3 runs 14 residues. This CDR3 reads CASGLGQVNSPLHF. The CDR3 DNA sequence: TGTGCTAGTGGTTTGGGACAGGTCAATTCACCCCTCCACTTT.

This clone was picked up a small number of times. This chain joins TRBV7-3 and TRBJ1-3; D might be TRBD1 (5 bases). Trimming shortened V by 0 bases and J by 0 bases, and 12 bases separated the two germline ends. This CDR3 is built from 17 residues. Germline V CDR1 and CDR2: SGHTA, FQGTGA. CDR3 protein: CASSLTWTRNSGNTIYF. The DNA for the CDR3 is TGTGCCAGCAGCTTAACATGGACAAGGAACTCTGGAAACACCATATATTTT. Based on the CDR3 plus reference TRBV7-3 and TRBJ1-3, the full variable domain is GAGVSQTPSNKVTEKGKYVELRCDPISGHTALYWYRQSLGQGPEFLIYFQGTGAADDSGLPNDRFFAVRPEGSVSTLKIQRTERGDSAVYLCASSLTWTRNSGNTIYFGEGSWLTVV.

The genes are TRBV12-5 and TRBJ2-1; 7 bases are shared with TRBD2. Germline trimming cut 6 bases from V and 2 bases from J; bases unmatched to any gene: 7. The CDR3 extends over 15 amino acids. Germline V gives CDR1 LGHNT, CDR2 FRNRAP. For the CDR3, the DNA is TGTGCTAGTGGCGCTGGGGGGGACGCCTACAATGAGCAGTTCTTC. This codes for CASGAGGDAYNEQFF.

The J gene is TRBJ1-6, the V gene TRBV9, with 8 bases identical to TRBD1. The CDR3 consists of 16 residues. Germline values: CDR1 SGDLS, CDR2 YYNGEE. The V and J ends lost 0 bases and 9 bases, in that order; junction bases with no gene match: 8. The chain's CDR3 is CASSVVAGQGVSPLHF. CDR3 bases: TGTGCCAGCAGCGTAGTGGCAGGACAGGGCGTTTCACCCCTCCACTTT.

V and J are TRBV30 and TRBJ2-1; 9 bases fit TRBD2. J was trimmed by 9 bases and V by 5 bases; bases with no gene match: 8. Germline V gene sequence: CDR1 GTSNPN, CDR2 SVGIG (reference sequence). The CDR3 is made up of 13 amino acids. The CDR3 sequence: CAWAGLAGGEQFF. The CDR3 bases are TGTGCCTGGGCGGGACTAGCAGGGGGTGAGCAGTTCTTC. The variable domain in full, with the rest retrieved from reference TRBV30 and TRBJ2-1, is SQTIHQWPATLVQPVGSPLSLECTVEGTSNPNLYWYRQAAGRGLQLLFYSVGIGQISSEVPQNLSASRPQDRQFILSSKKLLLSDSGFYLCAWAGLAGGEQFFGPGTRLTVL.

The rearrangement uses TRBV9 and TRBJ1-4, with D maybe TRBD1 (6 bases). V was pared by 2 bases and J by 8 bases, with 10 bases between. Germline V lookup: CDR1 SGDLS, CDR2 YYNGEE. The CDR3 consists of 13 residues. CDR3 amino acids: CASSVGADEKLFF. CDR3 in DNA: TGTGCCAGCAGCGTGGGGGCAGACGAAAAACTGTTTTTT.

The chain joins TRBV19 to TRBJ1-1, with D possibly being TRBD1 (5 bases). The CDR3 extends over 13 amino acids. CDR1 and CDR2 (germline): LNHDA, SQIVND (reference sequence). V was clipped by 7 bases and J by 1 base, with 10 bases between them. The CDR3 DNA follows: TGTGCCAGTAATTCAGGGCCGAACACTGAAGCTTTCTTT. Protein product: CASNSGPNTEAFF.

This chain connects TRBV25-1 to TRBJ1-2; D ambiguous. Germline CDR1 reads MGHDK; CDR2 reads SYGVNS. V was clipped by 6 bases and J by 4 bases, with 18 bases between them. The CDR3 spans 15 residues. CDR3 sequence: CASSEGGGSIYGYTF. The CDR3 coding sequence is TGTGCCAGCAGCGAGGGAGGAGGTTCAATCTATGGCTACACCTTC.

The V and J genes are TRBV6-5 and TRBJ2-3; D gene unclear. This CDR3 is built from 14 residues. The ends were cut back, 0 bases at V and 4 bases at J, with 8 bases in the middle. The germline CDR1 and CDR2 sequences are MNHEY and SVGAGI. The CDR3 is CASSYSMAPDTQYF. In nucleotides, the CDR3 is TGTGCCAGCAGTTACTCAATGGCCCCAGATACGCAGTATTTT.

This clone was observed once. The J gene is TRBJ2-3, the V gene TRBV9; 12 nucleotides align to TRBD2. V lost 4 bases to trimming and J lost 5 bases; unmatched junction nucleotides: 11. Germline CDR1 reads SGDLS; CDR2 reads YYNGEE. CDR3 length: 17 residues. The CDR3 bases are TGTGCCAGCAGCTCCCATTCTAGCGGGGGGGCCGTAGATACGCAGTATTTT. This sequence encodes CASSSHSSGGAVDTQYF.

This chain connects TRBV11-3 to TRBJ2-4; no clear D. The CDR3 runs to 15 residues. V dropped 5 bases and J dropped 5 bases, with 16 bases sitting between them. Germline V gene lookup returns CDR1 SGHNT and CDR2 YENEEA. CDR3 nucleotides: TGTGCCAGCAGCCAGGTTGGTGGATCCCAAAACATTCAGTACTTC. It encodes CASSQVGGSQNIQYF.

In the case of this clone: The sample holds other DNA sequences that translate to the same CDR3. The chain couples TRBV29-1 to TRBJ1-2, with TRBD1 matching 9 bases. Germline CDR1 is SQVTM and CDR2 is ANQGSEA. This CDR3 is 12 amino acids long. The V segment lost 6 bases and the J segment 5 bases; nucleotides outside the gene matches: 4. The CDR3 coding sequence is TGCAGCGTGGGTGGGACAGGGTATGGCTACACCTTC. The encoded protein is CSVGGTGYGYTF.

This clone was seen more than once but under ten times. This rearrangement joins TRBV9 to TRBJ2-2, with D tentatively TRBD2 (6 bases). CDR1 SGDLS and CDR2 YYNGEE come from the germline V gene. V lost 6 bases and J 0 bases, leaving 12 bases between the germline ends. CDR3 length equals 15 residues. CDR3 protein: CASTSGTSNTGELFF. The DNA of the CDR3 is TGTGCCAGCACGTCGGGGACTTCGAACACCGGGGAGCTGTTTTTT.